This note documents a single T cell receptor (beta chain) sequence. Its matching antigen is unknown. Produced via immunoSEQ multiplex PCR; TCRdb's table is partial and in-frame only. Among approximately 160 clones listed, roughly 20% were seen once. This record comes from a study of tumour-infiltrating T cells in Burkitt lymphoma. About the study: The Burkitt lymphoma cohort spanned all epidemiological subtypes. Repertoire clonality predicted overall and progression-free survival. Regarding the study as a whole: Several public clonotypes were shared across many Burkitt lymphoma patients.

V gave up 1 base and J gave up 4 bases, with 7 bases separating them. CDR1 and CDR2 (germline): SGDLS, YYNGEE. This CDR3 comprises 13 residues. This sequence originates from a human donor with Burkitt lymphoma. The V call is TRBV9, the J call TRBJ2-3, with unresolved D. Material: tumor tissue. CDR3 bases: TGTGCCAGCAGCGTAATGGCGGCAGATACGCAGTATTTT. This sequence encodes CASSVMAADTQYF.